Listed here are 4 T cell receptor beta chains from one sample, sequenced in a study of T cell responses to AZD1222 COVID-19 vaccine. Some clones are missing from TCRdb's copy, which holds only in-frame ones; the method was immunoSEQ multiplex PCR. The table includes about 100,000 clones, 88% detected once. This specimen was peripheral blood, taken on day 0 of AZD1222 vaccination. The receptors come from an adult in good health.

The rearrangement uses TRBV9 and TRBJ2-7, with 7 bases lining up with TRBD1. V shed 2 bases and J 4 bases; nucleotides not matched to a gene: 6. The germline CDR1 and CDR2 sequences are SGDLS and YYNGEE. The CDR3 consists of 14 residues. DNA of the CDR3: TGTGCCAGCAGCGTTCGGGACAGAAAATACGAGCAGTACTTC. Protein: CASSVRDRKYEQYF.

This clone was seen a handful of times. This chain joins TRBV18 and TRBJ1-2, with a possible D match to TRBD1 (6 bases). The CDR3 loop spans 13 amino acids. V gave up 2 bases and J gave up 6 bases, with 10 bases separating them. Germline V lookup: CDR1 KGHSH, CDR2 LQKENI. The CDR3 nucleotides are TGTGCCAGCTCACCAGGGCCAGGGGATGGCTACACCTTC. As protein: CASSPGPGDGYTF.

The CDR3 loop is CASSFGTSGIYNEQFF. DNA of the CDR3: TGCGCCAGCAGCTTCGGGACTAGCGGGATCTACAATGAGCAGTTCTTC. The J gene is TRBJ2-1, the V gene TRBV5-1; 13 bases fit TRBD2. The CDR3 contains 16 residues. Trimming at V came to 2 bases and at J to 3 bases, leaving 2 bases not matched to a gene. Germline V gene sequence: CDR1 SGHRS, CDR2 YFSETQ.

The J gene is TRBJ1-4, the V gene TRBV5-1; D not certain. The V gene lost 0 bases and the J gene lost 3 bases, with 6 bases spanning the gap. CDR1 is SGHRS and CDR2 is YFSETQ in the germline V gene. This CDR3 has 14 residues. The CDR3 DNA is TGCGCCAGCAGCTTGGCCGGATCTAATGAAAAACTGTTTTTT. This sequence encodes CASSLAGSNEKLFF.